A single sample is the source of the 9 T cell receptor beta chains below, sequenced in a study of blood T cell repertoires in COVID-19. Data came from immunoSEQ multiplex PCR; TCRdb stores just in-frame clones and leaves some out. The sample holds about 49,000 clones, 81% seen once. The sequenced sample consisted of peripheral blood. The receptors shown here come from a woman aged 80 or over with COVID-19, enrolled during active disease.

V usage is TRBV25-1 and J usage is TRBJ2-2; weak D call: TRBD1 (6 bases). CDR3 length equals 14 residues. Germline CDR1 reads MGHDK; CDR2 reads SYGVNS. V lost 6 bases, J lost 6 bases, and 14 bases lay in between. CDR3 protein: CASSLQGMAGELFF. The CDR3 bases are TGTGCCAGCAGCCTACAGGGAATGGCCGGGGAGCTGTTTTTT.

The rearrangement joins TRBV5-1 to TRBJ1-2; 9 bases agree with TRBD1. Per the germline V gene, CDR1 is SGHRS and CDR2 is YFSETQ. The J segment lost 5 bases and the V segment lost 3 bases, leaving 2 bases of the junction unmatched. The CDR3 sequence is 13 residues long. Here the CDR3 reads CASSSGQGYGYTF. CDR3 sequence (DNA): TGCGCCAGCAGCTCTGGACAGGGGTATGGCTACACCTTC.

This clone occurred once. The chain recombines TRBV20-1 with TRBJ2-3, with 9 positions matching TRBD2. CDR1 DFQATT and CDR2 SNEGSKA come from the germline V gene (reference sequence). Trimming at V came to 3 bases and at J to 4 bases, leaving 11 bases not matched to a gene. The CDR3 is 16 amino acids. DNA of the CDR3: TGCAGTGCTAGTGCTAGCGGGGCCTCCCTTCCAGATACGCAGTATTTT. Protein product: CSASASGASLPDTQYF.

The rearrangement joins TRBV18 to TRBJ2-2; weak D call: TRBD2 (6 bases). CDR3 length: 15 residues. Looked up from germline, CDR1 is KGHSH and CDR2 is LQKENI. V lost 1 base and J lost 6, with 12 bases in between. CDR3 DNA sequence: TGTGCCAGCTCACCACAATCGGGGAGGCCCGGGGAGCTGTTTTTT. Its protein product is CASSPQSGRPGELFF.

The chain combines TRBV12-5 with TRBJ2-1; tentatively, D is TRBD1 (5 bases). The CDR3 consists of 13 residues. The germline V gene has CDR1 LGHNT and CDR2 FRNRAP. With 7 bases removed from V and 2 bases from J, the gap between germline ends came to 9 bases. CDR3 amino acids: CASVQGTYNEQFF. The CDR3 DNA is TGTGCTAGTGTGCAGGGAACCTACAATGAGCAGTTCTTC.

The chain joins TRBV6-5 to TRBJ2-1; D may be TRBD2 (5 bases). V lost 7 bases and J 2 bases, leaving 12 bases between the germline ends. Germline CDR1 reads MNHEY; CDR2 reads SVGAGI. There are 14 residues in the CDR3. The CDR3 DNA reads as TGTGCCAGCATATCGTCCGGGGCCTACAATGAGCAGTTCTTC. It specifies CASISSGAYNEQFF.

This chain connects TRBV5-1 to TRBJ2-1; 13 bases align to TRBD2. Germline lookup yields CDR1 SGHRS and CDR2 YFSETQ. J lost 7 bases, V lost 3 bases, and 7 bases had no gene match. The CDR3 runs 16 residues. The CDR3 DNA reads TGCGCCAGCAGCTCTCCGGGACTAGCGGGACCAAATGAGCAGTTCTTC. It codes for CASSSPGLAGPNEQFF.

This chain joins TRBV27 and TRBJ2-2; a weak D match, TRBD1 (7 bases). The germline V gene has CDR1 MNHEY and CDR2 SMNVEV (reference sequence). V lost 10 bases and J lost 2, with 11 bases in between. The CDR3 spans 13 residues. The CDR3 is CATRGANTGELFF. CDR3 sequence (DNA): TGTGCCACCAGGGGGGCCAACACCGGGGAGCTGTTTTTT.

This clone was seen a few times. The gene calls are TRBV10-3 and TRBJ1-6, with TRBD1 as a possible D gene (5 bases). The CDR3 length is 18 residues. V gave up 0 bases and J gave up 0 bases, with 12 bases separating them. The germline V gene has CDR1 ENHRY and CDR2 SYGVKD. CDR3 coding DNA: TGTGCCATCAGTGAGTCCCCGCCAGACAGCTCCTATAATTCACCCCTCCACTTT. Translating it yields CAISESPPDSSYNSPLHF.